This TCR beta chain was retrieved from a study of shared T cell receptors in the human thymus. Clones were sequenced by immunoSEQ multiplex PCR, and TCRdb holds only the in-frame ones, with some missing. Of 700,000 or so clones in the sample, around 85% are singletons; the top ten hold approximately 0.01%. The same sample was also used in a study of human thymus T cells. That study adds: Healthy Finnish infants undergoing corrective surgery for congenital heart defects were the donors. The source of the thymus tissue was resections taken during corrective heart surgery. V and J gene usage appeared biased in thymic and blood repertoires. Unrelated individuals had highly overlapping thymic repertoires, as reported in related research.

This clonotype was obtained from a girl less than two years old with a congenital heart defect. Sequencing input: thymocytes.

The CDR3 coding sequence is TGTGCCAGCAGCGTAGTTGGAGAGACTGAAGCTTTCTTT. Protein: CASSVVGETEAFF. The chain joins TRBV9 to TRBJ1-1, with D uncertain. Per the germline V gene, CDR1 is SGDLS and CDR2 is YYNGEE. There are 13 residues in the CDR3. V dropped 0 bases and J dropped 5 bases, with 8 bases sitting between them.